Shown below are 6 T cell receptor beta chains from a single sample sequenced in a study of T cell clonality in common variable immunodeficiency. The table came from immunoSEQ multiplex PCR; TCRdb's copy has only in-frame clones and leaves some out. Listed for the sample are about 39,000 clones, none seen a single time. Sequenced sample: peripheral blood mononuclear cells. The receptors originated from a person between 18 and 70 years old in good health.

This clone has ten or more counts. The observed sequence ends 3 residues before the CDR3 terminus, with the missing tail filled in from the germline J gene. This chain uses TRBV20-1 with TRBJ2-5; 13 nucleotides match TRBD2. Trimming removed 3 bases from V and 5 bases from J; junction bases left unmatched: 6. There are 15 residues in the CDR3. Per germline, CDR1 DFQATT and CDR2 SNEGSKA (reference sequence). The DNA read from the CDR3 is TGCAGTGCTAGTTGGACTAGCGGGAGAGGCGAGACC. As protein: CSASWTSGRGET. In full, the CDR3 is CSASWTSGRGETQYF.

This clone occurred a few times. Partial CDR3 DNA: TGTGCCAGTAGTATGCTCAGGGGTCTAAGTAAGGATGAC. Translated: CASSMLRGLSKDD. Given in full, the CDR3 is CASSMLRGLSKDDYTF. The J gene is TRBJ1-2, the V gene TRBV19, with D possibly TRBD1 on 6 matching bases. Coverage ceases 3 residues before the CDR3 finishes, and the germline J gene fills in the end. The CDR3 length is 16 residues. The germline V gene encodes CDR1 LNHDA and CDR2 SQIVND (reference sequence).

This clone was counted many times. From the germline J gene comes the end of the CDR3, since the read stops 3 residues before it. The chain carries TRBV20-1 and TRBJ2-7, with 12 bases matching TRBD2. The V segment lost 5 bases and the J segment 3 bases; nucleotides outside the gene matches: 23. Germline CDR1 and CDR2: DFQATT and SNEGSKA (reference sequence). The CDR3 totals 20 residues. CDR3 DNA (partial): TGCAGTGCTGAACCCTCCGGGACTAGCGGGCCCGGAGGCCTTTTCTACGAG. Encoded protein: CSAEPSGTSGPGGLFYE. The entire CDR3 protein reads CSAEPSGTSGPGGLFYEQYF.

This clone was recorded at least ten times. The read ends 3 residues before the CDR3 terminus; that terminus is restored from the germline J gene. The rearrangement uses TRBV11-2 and TRBJ2-1, with D unclear. Trimming removed 3 bases from V and 9 bases from J, with 12 bases in between. This CDR3 spans 13 amino acids. Germline-derived CDR1 and CDR2 are SGHAT and FQNNGV. CDR3 region: CASSFGGTPEQFF. The CDR3 DNA, read in part, is TGTGCCAGCAGCTTCGGCGGTACTCCTGAG.

The table lists this clone with a few counts. The observed sequence ends 3 residues before the CDR3 terminus, with the missing tail filled in from the germline J gene. This chain connects TRBV19 to TRBJ1-1, with D possibly matching TRBD1 (6 bases). The ends were cut back, 7 bases at V and 6 bases at J, with 18 bases in the middle. Germline lookup yields CDR1 LNHDA and CDR2 SQIVND (reference sequence). The CDR3 is 14 amino acids. The sequenced CDR3 bases are TGTGCCAGTATCCCGAGGGGGACACGGGCTGAA. This translates into CASIPRGTRAE. The CDR3, in full, reads CASIPRGTRAEAFF.

This clone has a count of ten or more. The read terminates 3 residues before the CDR3 end, so the remaining end is supplied by the germline J gene. V gene TRBV5-6 combines with J gene TRBJ1-2; D may be TRBD1 (5 bases). The V end lost 3 bases, the J end lost 4 bases, and 7 bases lay between the germline ends. Germline CDR1 SGHDT, CDR2 YYEEEE. This CDR3 spans 12 amino acids. This CDR3 reads CASSSQVYGYTF. The CDR3 bases that were read are TGTGCCAGCAGCTCACAGGTCTATGGC.